This TCR beta chain stems from a study of blood T cell repertoires in COVID-19. Across the study: PBMCs, B-cell-depleted T cells, or T cells provided the cDNA or gDNA that made up the material.

CDR1 is MRHNA and CDR2 is SNTAGT in the germline V gene. CDR3 size: 13 residues. V lost 6 bases and J 5 bases, leaving 14 bases between the germline ends. Some clones are missing from TCRdb's copy, which holds only in-frame ones; the method was immunoSEQ multiplex PCR. The sample consists of fewer than 200,000 clones, 88% of them appearing once. The sequenced material came from PBMCs or T cells enriched from blood (not recorded which). The sequence was obtained from a woman aged 18-30 years who had recovered from COVID-19. This chain connects TRBV6-4 to TRBJ2-7; weak D call: TRBD1 (5 bases). This chain's CDR3 is CASRLQDTNEQYF. In DNA, the CDR3 is TGTGCCAGCAGACTCCAGGACACAAACGAGCAGTACTTC.